This T cell receptor beta chain was identified in a study of regulatory T cells in long-lasting Graves disease (dated by TCRdb to 2020 to 2023). As for the study more broadly: Newly diagnosed Graves' disease patients had taken antithyroid drugs for less than 3 months. The study took place in China and was registered as a clinical trial. A total of roughly 35 samples underwent TCR sequencing: about 13 from persistent and around 20 from newly diagnosed Graves' disease patients. This study used TCR sequencing and RNA sequencing of peripheral blood to compare persistent Graves' disease patients against newly diagnosed Graves' disease patients.

The study at large found these results: A larger number of public clonotypes was shared among persistent patients (over 2,500) than among newly diagnosed patients (more than 850). Only peripheral blood was studied, because thyroid tissue, the primary lesion, was inaccessible. Lower TCR Shannon entropy and fewer highly expanded clones were observed in persistent Graves' disease patients than in newly diagnosed patients, which suggested clonal expansion. Sequencing and analysis were restricted to the TCR beta chain. The small sample size was acknowledged by the authors as a limitation that may reduce accuracy. TRBV28, TRBJ1-2 and TRBJ2-5 were preferentially used in persistent disease, while TRBV20-1 and TRBJ2-1 were favored in newly diagnosed disease.

The germline V gene (reference sequence) provides CDR1 DFQATT and CDR2 SNEGSKA. Between the V and J ends, shortened by 5 bases and 6 bases respectively, the junction contains 9 bases. The CDR3 covers 11 residues, taking in both the cysteine and the phenylalanine. The kept DNA is CDR3 alone, 33 bases in frame from the first base. The sample's time point label, in plain terms: newly diagnosed GD, antithyroid drugs for less than 3 months. For both TCR sequencing and RNA sequencing, RNA was extracted from PBMCs using TRIzol. The diagnosis of Graves' disease followed American Thyroid Association guidelines. Recruitment of patients was carried out at an endocrinology department in Xi'an, China. From each patient, 7.5 to 9.5 milliliters of peripheral blood was collected into an EDTA anticoagulant tube. Ficoll Paque Plus density gradient separation was used to isolate PBMCs, and no additional T cell sorting was done. RNA quality was checked with an Agilent 2100 Bioanalyzer and agarose gel, and concentration with a NanoDrop 2000.

The library was prepared using multiplex PCR. Instrument used: Illumina HiSeq 4000. TCR beta libraries were built with iRepertoire HTBI primers and Arm-PCR amplification of CDR3 regions. PCR products were gel purified before sequencing. For the original study's pipeline: Across samples, roughly 60 TRBV and around 15 TRBJ segments were identified and used for gene usage analysis of CDR3 amino acid clonotypes. Filtered high-quality paired reads were merged into contigs using COPE and FqMerger. BLAST was used to align contigs to the IMGT TRBV, TRBD and TRBJ reference genes, and CDR3 was defined following IMGT. Any clonotype with a frequency above 0.1% was counted as a highly expanded clone. Shannon entropy was used to measure repertoire diversity, and the Gini coefficient was used to measure V-J evenness. Public clonotypes were defined as clonotypes shared by more than one individual. TCRdb applied fastp at Q25 and MiXCR to the public reads, then kept only in-frame beta chains. A single entry per CDR3 protein holds the most common genes and DNA from its merged rows. The V and J calls, along with clone size, are taken from TCRdb and not from the paper's own processing. Present in this sample are under 300,000 distinct CDR3 sequences, roughly a fifth of which were seen just once. The ten largest clones represent 14% of the sample.

A remark on this clonotype: Its antigen specificity is not known. Base qualities are missing; no much larger clone stands one base away.

The sequence was obtained from a female donor with Graves disease. This chain joins TRBV20-1 to TRBJ2-3; the D gene is unclear. The material was peripheral blood mononuclear cells (PBMCs), obtained at new diagnosis, from a patient treated with antithyroid drugs. CDR3 region: CSAYPMDTQYF. The nucleotides read TGCAGTGCTTACCCTATGGATACGCAGTATTTT.